Sequencing of this T cell receptor beta chain was carried out in a study of PD-1 blockade in mismatch repair-deficient tumors. Produced via immunoSEQ multiplex PCR; TCRdb's table is partial and in-frame only. The repertoire includes 100,000 to 150,000 clones, roughly nine tenths of them detected once, and about 14% sits in the top ten. The V and J ends lost 0 bases and 1 base, in that order; junction bases with no gene match: 6. Germline loops: CDR1 MGHRA, CDR2 YSYEKL. CDR3 length equals 16 residues. The chain links TRBV4-1 to TRBJ2-7; 7 bases agree with TRBD2. This receptor was taken from an adult with mismatch repair-deficient cancer. Here the sequenced sample was peripheral blood, taken 44 weeks after starting pembrolizumab. The CDR3 coding sequence is TGCGCCAGCAGCCAAGATAGGCAGGGAGGGTCCTACGAGCAGTACTTC. This gives the protein CASSQDRQGGSYEQYF.